The clone carrying this TCR beta chain ranks as medium-sized. No antigen is known for it. The immunoSEQ assay was version 4, run in survey mode. Repertoires were generated with immunoSEQ multiplex PCR, while TCRdb's copy carries only in-frame clones and drops some. The sample consists of more than 30,000 clones, around four fifths of them appearing once. This sample was included in a study of persistence of HIV-infected CD4 T cells. Study as a whole: CD4+ T cells responding to CMV or HIV-1 Gag were isolated. Study-level results: Within sorted populations, more oligoclonal TCRs accompanied more oligoclonal proviruses. TCR analyses could not target the rare provirus-carrying CMV-responding cells.

Trimming cost V 3 bases and J 0 bases, with 11 bases left between them. This CDR3 is built from 15 residues. Germline loops: CDR1 DFQATT, CDR2 SNEGSKA (reference sequence). Cells were stimulated with overlapping HIV-1 Gag 15-mer peptides. CD40L-negative CD69-negative CD45RO-high memory CD4+ T cells were sorted as populations depleted of antigen-responding cells. The chain is built from TRBV20-1 and TRBJ1-4; D is perhaps TRBD1 (5 bases). This receptor was identified in an adult with HIV. The donor label of this sample is uncertain. Sequenced here: cultured CD4+ T cells from PBMCs, sampled from a patient who received antiretroviral therapy. CDR3 nucleotides: TGCAGTGCTAGTCGCGACAGCGCAACTAATGAAAAACTGTTTTTT. Translating gives CSASRDSATNEKLFF.